Listed here are 30 T cell receptor beta chains from one sample, sequenced in a study of OX40 agonist ivuxolimab in advanced cancers. TCRdb's table, derived via immunoSEQ multiplex PCR, lists solely in-frame clones and lacks some. The table records some 65,000 clones, around 87% of them present only once. Sequenced here: CD4+ or CD8+ T cells sorted from blood, sampled in a trial of the OX40 agonist ivuxolimab. Receptors originate from an adult with an advanced solid tumor such as melanoma, head and neck, liver or kidney cancer.

V and J are TRBV28 and TRBJ2-1, with 10 bases identical to TRBD2. Losses at the gene ends were 6 bases for V and 8 bases for J; bases not matched to a gene: 16. This CDR3 spans 17 amino acids. Germline V CDR1 and CDR2: MDHEN, SYDVKM. The DNA for the CDR3 is TGTGCCAGCAGAGGCCAAGTAGCGGGAGGCGGAGTAGATGAGCAGTTCTTC. Residues: CASRGQVAGGGVDEQFF.

The V and J genes are TRBV7-6 and TRBJ2-7; D is uncertain. This CDR3 has 13 amino acids. Per the germline V gene, CDR1 is SGHVS and CDR2 is FNYEAQ. Deletions cut 1 base from V and 0 bases from J, with 4 bases between. This chain's CDR3 is CASSLGHSYEQYF. DNA for the CDR3: TGTGCCAGCAGCTTAGGTCACTCCTACGAGCAGTACTTC. Supplemented by reference TRBV7-6 and TRBJ2-7, the full variable domain reads GAGVSQSPRYKVTKRGQDVALRCDPISGHVSLYWYRQALGQGPEFLTYFNYEAQQDKSGLPNDRFSAERPEGSISTLTIQRTEQRDSAMYRCASSLGHSYEQYFGPGTRLTVT.

This clone was observed once. The V gene is TRBV5-5, the J gene TRBJ2-1; no definite D call. The V gene lost 0 bases and the J gene lost 2 bases, with 12 bases spanning the gap. The CDR3 is 16 amino acids. Germline CDR1 SGHKS, CDR2 YYEKEE (reference sequence). CDR3 nucleotide sequence: TGTGCCAGCAGCTTGGGTCCGGGTATGGCCTACAATGAGCAGTTCTTC. The encoded protein is CASSLGPGMAYNEQFF.

This clone is labeled medium-sized. This sequence joins TRBV10-3 and TRBJ1-2; D call uncertain. The CDR3 is 14 residues long. Deletions cut 0 bases from V and 2 bases from J, with 7 bases between. The germline V gene encodes CDR1 ENHRY and CDR2 SYGVKD. Written as DNA, the CDR3 is TGTGCCATCAGTGAGTCGTTGGGGAACTATGGCTACACCTTC. Amino acids: CAISESLGNYGYTF.

The table lists this clone with a count of one. CDR3 DNA sequence: TGTGCCAGCAGCTTAGACGCGTCAGATACGCAGTATTTT. It translates to CASSLDASDTQYF. This chain uses TRBV7-8 with TRBJ2-3; D is unresolved. CDR3 length equals 13 residues. Trimming took 1 base from V and 4 from J, leaving 6 bases between them. CDR1 is SGHVS and CDR2 is FQNEAQ in the germline V gene. The whole variable domain, remainder taken from reference TRBV7-8 and TRBJ2-3, is GAGVSQSPRYKVAKRGQDVALRCDPISGHVSLFWYQQALGQGPEFLTYFQNEAQLDKSGLPSDRFFAERPEGSVSTLKIQRTQQEDSAVYLCASSLDASDTQYFGPGTRLTVL.

The V gene is TRBV25-1, the J gene TRBJ2-2, with 11 bases that match TRBD2. The germline gives CDR1 MGHDK, CDR2 SYGVNS. The junction had 3 bases not matched to a gene; V was cut back by 3 bases and J by 6 bases. The CDR3 spans 15 residues. CDR3 amino acids: CASSDPGLAAGELFF. CDR3 sequence (DNA): TGTGCCAGCAGTGATCCGGGACTAGCGGCCGGGGAGCTGTTTTTT.

The chain combines TRBV5-1 with TRBJ1-1; perhaps TRBD1 as D (5 bases). V was pared by 4 bases and J by 4 bases, with 29 bases between. CDR3 size: 19 residues. The germline V gene encodes CDR1 SGHRS and CDR2 YFSETQ. The CDR3 DNA reads TGCGCCAGCAGCCGTGACCGAAGTGCAGGGACCAACTTCGGCACTGAAGCTTTCTTT. Residues: CASSRDRSAGTNFGTEAFF.

The gene calls are TRBV15 and TRBJ1-3; tentative D call: TRBD1 (6 bases). Germline CDR1 and CDR2: LNHNV and YYDKDF (reference sequence). With 3 bases removed from V and 1 base from J, the gap between germline ends came to 7 bases. This CDR3 spans 14 amino acids. CDR3: CATSRRGSGNTIYF. The CDR3 bases are TGTGCCACCAGCAGGAGGGGGTCTGGAAACACCATATATTTT.

This chain uses TRBV5-8 with TRBJ2-5; possible D gene TRBD2, 5 bases. The CDR3 is 16 amino acids. The germline V and J ends were trimmed by 4 bases and 0 bases, with 16 bases remaining between them. The germline CDR1 and CDR2 sequences are SGHTS and YDEGEE. The CDR3 loop reads CASSLGVSWDQETQYF. The CDR3 coding sequence is TGTGCCAGCAGCCTCGGGGTTTCGTGGGACCAAGAGACCCAGTACTTC.

V gene TRBV7-8 combines with J gene TRBJ2-1; 8 bases are a match to TRBD2. With 6 bases clipped from V and 0 bases from J, the junction kept 7 bases outside the gene matches. The CDR3 loop spans 16 amino acids. Germline loops: CDR1 SGHVS, CDR2 FQNEAQ. The CDR3 region is CASSSTSGSSYNEQFF. The CDR3 DNA reads TGTGCCAGCAGTTCCACTAGCGGAAGCTCCTACAATGAGCAGTTCTTC.

This chain joins TRBV19 and TRBJ2-7; 7 bases line up with TRBD2. The J segment lost 3 bases and the V segment lost 5 bases, leaving 10 bases of the junction unmatched. Germline CDR1 reads LNHDA; CDR2 reads SQIVND (reference sequence). CDR3 size: 15 residues. This CDR3 reads CASSSGGGSNYEQYF. CDR3 coding DNA: TGTGCCAGTAGTTCTGGGGGGGGATCCAACTACGAGCAGTACTTC.

V usage is TRBV29-1 and J usage is TRBJ1-4; D is uncertain. Germline CDR1 and CDR2: SQVTM and ANQGSEA. Trimming shortened V by 4 bases and J by 8 bases, and 8 bases separated the two germline ends. CDR3 length equals 11 residues. As DNA, the CDR3 is TGCAGCGTTGTCCGGGCGGAAAAACTGTTTTTT. This encodes CSVVRAEKLFF.

The rearrangement uses TRBV25-1 and TRBJ2-5, with 7 nucleotides matching TRBD2. This CDR3 is 14 amino acids long. Germline trimming cut 6 bases from V and 2 bases from J; bases unmatched to any gene: 6. Germline assignment: CDR1 MGHDK and CDR2 SYGVNS. Here the CDR3 reads CASRSPGRQETQYF. The DNA of the CDR3 is TGTGCCAGCAGAAGCCCCGGGAGGCAAGAGACCCAGTACTTC.

The rearrangement uses TRBV5-4 and TRBJ1-1; 8 positions agree with TRBD1. With 0 bases clipped from V and 4 bases from J, the junction kept 11 bases outside the gene matches. CDR3 size: 17 residues. Germline V gene sequence: CDR1 SGHNT, CDR2 YYREEE (reference sequence). The CDR3 reads CASSLARPGGARTEAFF. The CDR3 bases are TGTGCCAGCAGCTTGGCCCGACCAGGGGGCGCTCGCACTGAAGCTTTCTTT.

Regarding this clone: The sample carries other DNA sequences with the same CDR3. CDR3 sequence: CASSLGTGNQPQHF. Written as DNA, the CDR3 is TGTGCCAGCAGTTTAGGGACGGGCAATCAGCCCCAGCATTTT. J is TRBJ1-5 and V is TRBV27; D may be TRBD1 (5 bases). The V gene lost 2 bases and the J gene lost 2 bases, with 7 bases spanning the gap. CDR3 length: 14 residues. The germline V gene encodes CDR1 MNHEY and CDR2 SMNVEV (reference sequence).

The chain links TRBV27 to TRBJ2-2, with 10 bases fitting TRBD1. Looked up from germline, CDR1 is MNHEY and CDR2 is SMNVEV (reference sequence). This CDR3 region has 16 residues. Trimming at V came to 2 bases and at J to 4 bases, leaving 4 bases not matched to a gene. CDR3 coding DNA: TGTGCCAGCAGTTTAAAGGGACAGGGGACCACCGGGGAGCTGTTTTTT. Its protein is CASSLKGQGTTGELFF.

In its sample, this clone was seen a few times. V usage is TRBV21-1 and J usage is TRBJ1-5; TRBD1 is the table's D call and was not checked against the DNA. TRBV21-1 is given as a pseudogene. This CDR3 is built from 17 residues. The CDR3 reads CASSVPTGGGCNQPQHF. The CDR3 DNA follows: TGTGCCAGCAGCGTACCGACAGGGGGCGGGTGCAATCAGCCCCAGCATTTT.

This chain links TRBV6-5 with TRBJ2-5; TRBD2 matches at 15 bases. CDR1 MNHEY and CDR2 SVGAGI come from the germline V gene. The CDR3 spans 15 residues. V was pared by 4 bases and J by 5 bases, with 2 bases of the junction left unmatched. This CDR3 reads CASSWTSGGAETQYF. The CDR3 nucleotides are TGTGCCAGCAGTTGGACTAGCGGGGGGGCCGAGACCCAGTACTTC.

The chain carries TRBV10-3 and TRBJ1-5; weak D call: TRBD1 (5 bases). The CDR3 is 12 residues long. Trimming removed 10 bases at V and 2 bases at J, with 9 bases between. Per the germline V gene, CDR1 is ENHRY and CDR2 is SYGVKD. CDR3 residues: CATSGGNQPQHF. The CDR3 nucleotides read TGTGCCACTTCGGGGGGCAATCAGCCCCAGCATTTT.

The rearrangement joins TRBV6-1 to TRBJ1-5; 8 positions match TRBD1. V shed 3 bases and J 3 bases; nucleotides not matched to a gene: 7. The CDR3 runs to 16 residues. CDR1 MNHNS and CDR2 SASEGT come from the germline V gene. CDR3 sequence: CASSDPRTGYNQPQHF. The CDR3 DNA follows: TGTGCCAGCAGTGATCCACGGACAGGGTACAATCAGCCCCAGCATTTT.

The J gene is TRBJ2-7, the V gene TRBV29-1, with 9 bases aligning to TRBD1. This CDR3 is built from 19 residues. Germline V gene lookup returns CDR1 SQVTM and CDR2 ANQGSEA. Trimming at V came to 1 base and at J to 3 bases, leaving 19 bases not matched to a gene. CDR3 residues: CSVEAPGFDRGVIYYEQYF. CDR3 coding DNA: TGCAGCGTTGAAGCCCCTGGATTTGACAGGGGGGTAATCTACTACGAGCAGTACTTC.

The chain employs TRBV6-1 and TRBJ1-1; D call uncertain. V lost 4 bases and J 0 bases, leaving 9 bases between the germline ends. The CDR3 length is 14 residues. CDR1 and CDR2 from the germline V gene are MNHNS and SASEGT. The CDR3 bases are TGTGCCAGCAGTGCTAAGTCAATGAACACTGAAGCTTTCTTT. This translates into CASSAKSMNTEAFF.

The V gene is TRBV29-1, the J gene TRBJ1-5; D might be TRBD1 (5 bases). The CDR3 runs to 16 residues. The V and J ends lost 4 bases and 0 bases respectively, with 16 bases between them. CDR1 SQVTM and CDR2 ANQGSEA come from the germline V gene. The CDR3 protein is CSVVTGTADSNQPQHF. The DNA for the CDR3 is TGCAGCGTTGTAACCGGGACTGCGGATAGCAATCAGCCCCAGCATTTT. The full variable domain, rest sourced from reference TRBV29-1 and TRBJ1-5, is SAVISQKPSRDICQRGTSLTIQCQVDSQVTMMFWYRQQPGQSLTLIATANQGSEATYESGFVIDKFPISRPNLTFSTLTVSNMSPEDSSIYLCSVVTGTADSNQPQHFGDGTRLSIL.

As to this clone: One junction end does not reproduce the germline sequence, and a read error may be involved. V usage is TRBV5-1 and J usage is TRBJ1-3, with D possibly TRBD1 on 5 matching bases. Germline CDR1 and CDR2: SGHRS and YFSETQ. The CDR3 covers 14 residues. This CDR3 reads CASSISGAGNTIYF. CDR3 nucleotides: TGCGCCAGCAGCATTAGTGGGGCTGGGAACACCATATATTTT.

The rearrangement links TRBV7-9 to TRBJ1-1; D gene uncertain. Trimming pared 1 base from V and 4 bases from J, leaving 7 bases between. Germline V CDR1 and CDR2: SEHNR, FQNEAQ (reference sequence). This CDR3 spans 13 amino acids. The CDR3 DNA reads TGTGCCAGCAGCTTAGACAGTGCCACTGAAGCTTTCTTT. Amino acids: CASSLDSATEAFF.

V usage is TRBV29-1 and J usage is TRBJ1-3; D uncertain. The CDR3 is 13 residues long. Germline V CDR1 and CDR2: SQVTM, ANQGSEA. The V gene lost 4 bases and the J gene lost 0 bases, with 7 bases spanning the gap. Written as DNA, the CDR3 is TGCAGCGTTGCAGACAACTCTGGAAACACCATATATTTT. It yields the protein CSVADNSGNTIYF.

This chain joins TRBV7-9 and TRBJ2-1, with 7 bases matching TRBD1. Per the germline V gene, CDR1 is SEHNR and CDR2 is FQNEAQ (reference sequence). V gave up 2 bases and J gave up 7 bases; unmatched junction bases: 8. There are 15 residues in the CDR3. The CDR3: CASSLISGTVNEQFF. CDR3 nucleotide sequence: TGTGCCAGCAGCTTAATAAGTGGGACAGTAAATGAGCAGTTCTTC.

V usage is TRBV28 and J usage is TRBJ1-2; TRBD1 aligns across 11 bases. The CDR3 is 15 amino acids. Losses at the gene ends were 6 bases for V and 4 bases for J; bases not matched to a gene: 7. The germline CDR1 and CDR2 sequences are MDHEN and SYDVKM. Here the CDR3 DNA reads TGTGCCAGCAGACCCGGGACAGGGGGTGCCTATGGCTACACCTTC. Translating gives CASRPGTGGAYGYTF.

The genes are TRBV7-7 and TRBJ2-1, with 9 bases that match TRBD2. This CDR3 is 15 amino acids long. V lost 1 base to trimming and J lost 4 bases; unmatched junction nucleotides: 2. In germline, CDR1 is SSHAT, CDR2 FNYEAQ (reference sequence). The CDR3 DNA reads TGTGCCAGCAGCTTAGATAGCGGGAGATACAATGAGCAGTTCTTC. This codes for CASSLDSGRYNEQFF.

J is TRBJ1-5 and V is TRBV27; 8 nucleotides line up with TRBD1. The V and J ends lost 6 bases and 1 base, in that order; junction bases with no gene match: 8. The CDR3 is made up of 16 amino acids. Germline V lookup: CDR1 MNHEY, CDR2 SMNVEV (reference sequence). The CDR3 bases are TGTGCCAGCAGCCGGGCGGGACAGGTGAGCAATCAGCCCCAGCATTTT. The encoded protein is CASSRAGQVSNQPQHF.